One T cell receptor beta chain is described in this entry. A junction boundary mismatches the germline segment, possibly from a read error. CDR1 DFQATT and CDR2 SNEGSKA come from the germline V gene (reference sequence). The CDR3 runs to 13 residues. The data were obtained in a study of blood T cell repertoires in COVID-19. Data came from immunoSEQ multiplex PCR; TCRdb stores just in-frame clones and leaves some out. The table has 250,000 to 350,000 clones, 87% seen once; the top ten hold around 7.8%. The chain couples TRBV20-1 to TRBJ1-1; D not certain. This receptor was obtained from a woman in her fifties or sixties who had recovered from COVID-19. The sample taken for sequencing was peripheral blood. CDR3 residues: CSASRTGNAEAFF. CDR3 DNA sequence: TGCAGTGCTAGTCGGACCGGGAACGCTGAAGCTTTCTTT.